The 22 T cell receptor beta chains below were found in one sample sequenced in a study of T cell clonality in common variable immunodeficiency. Whole-study findings and limits: Fewer deletions and N-nucleotide insertions were reportedly seen in common variable immunodeficiency TCR beta sequences.

These receptors' targets are unknown. Data came from immunoSEQ multiplex PCR; TCRdb stores just in-frame clones and leaves some out. The sample contains 25,000 to 35,000 clones, none of them singletons. The sequenced sample was peripheral blood mononuclear cells. These receptors came from a human donor with common variable immunodeficiency.

This clone was seen a few times. The read ends 3 residues shy of where the CDR3 ends; the end is completed using the germline J gene. The V gene is TRBV2, the J gene TRBJ2-7; no firm D call. Germline V CDR1 and CDR2: SNHLY, FYNNEI. This CDR3 region has 12 residues. V was cut by 6 bases and J by 3 bases, with 9 bases left in between. The CDR3 is CASRQVIYEQYF. CDR3 DNA, as far as it was read: TGTGCCAGCAGACAAGTGATCTACGAG.

This clone turned up a few times. The read falls 3 residues short of the CDR3 end, and the missing part is taken from the germline J gene. The chain has TRBV6-1 and TRBJ1-2; perhaps TRBD1 as D (6 bases). Per germline, CDR1 MNHNS and CDR2 SASEGT. The CDR3 sequence is 14 residues long. The DNA read from the CDR3 is TGTGCCAGCAGTGAAGGTACAGGGCCTTGGGGC. Amino acids: CASSEGTGPWG. The whole CDR3 sequence is CASSEGTGPWGYTF.

Many counts were recorded for this clone. Read data end 3 residues before the CDR3 end; the end is taken from the germline J gene. The V gene is TRBV6-1, the J gene TRBJ2-2; D may be TRBD2 (5 bases). The CDR3 is made up of 13 amino acids. V gave up 6 bases and J gave up 7 bases, with 12 bases separating them. CDR1 is MNHNS and CDR2 is SASEGT in the germline V gene. CDR3 in amino acids: CASRELGSGELFF. The CDR3 DNA, read in part, is TGTGCCAGCAGGGAACTAGGAAGCGGGGAG.

In this sample, this clone turned up many times. The missing CDR3 end, 3 residues past where the read stops, is filled in from the germline J gene. The rearrangement uses TRBV2 and TRBJ2-5, with a tentative D call TRBD2 (6 bases). The CDR3 extends over 11 amino acids. The V end lost 5 bases, the J end lost 7 bases, and 8 bases lay between the germline ends. The germline CDR1 and CDR2 sequences are SNHLY and FYNNEI. The CDR3: CASSPEGTQYF. The CDR3 bases that were read are TGTGCCAGCAGTCCGGAGGGGACC.

This clone was detected ten times or more. The CDR3 extends 3 residues past the end of the read, so its final part is completed from the germline J gene. V gene TRBV19 combines with J gene TRBJ1-5, with 10 bases matching TRBD1. This CDR3 has 15 residues. Losses at the gene ends were 6 bases for V and 4 bases for J; bases not matched to a gene: 6. Germline V CDR1 and CDR2: LNHDA, SQIVND (reference sequence). The sequenced CDR3 bases are TGTGCCAGTAGAAATACGGGACAGGGGAATCAGCCC. Its protein product is CASRNTGQGNQP. In full, the CDR3 reads CASRNTGQGNQPQHF.

In regard to this clone: The DNA ends 3 residues before the CDR3 does, and the rest of the CDR3 is filled in from the germline J gene. This sample includes further DNA sequences coding for the same CDR3. The genes are TRBV19 and TRBJ1-5; perhaps TRBD1 as D (5 bases). Germline CDR1 and CDR2: LNHDA and SQIVND (reference sequence). This CDR3 contains 15 residues. V lost 6 bases and J lost 6, with 18 bases in between. Here the CDR3 reads CASREGLGGVQPQHF. The sequenced CDR3 bases are TGTGCCAGTAGAGAAGGCCTGGGGGGGGTTCAGCCC.

This clone appeared many times. The read falls 3 residues short of the CDR3 end, and the missing part is taken from the germline J gene. The chain links TRBV29-1 to TRBJ2-2; 12 nucleotides align to TRBD2. The CDR3 contains 13 residues. Germline V gene sequence: CDR1 SQVTM, CDR2 ANQGSEA. J lost 5 bases, V lost 6 bases, and 1 base had no gene match. The sequenced part of the CDR3 DNA is TGCAGCGTAACTAGCGGGAGGACCGGGGAG. This codes for CSVTSGRTGE. The whole CDR3 sequence is CSVTSGRTGELFF.

The table lists this clone with many counts. This CDR3 reads CASSLATDNYGYTF. The CDR3 DNA, read in part, is TGCGCCAGCAGCTTGGCCACAGACAACTATGGC. The chain recombines TRBV5-1 with TRBJ1-2, with D unresolved. The CDR3 extends 3 residues past the end of the read, so its final part is completed from the germline J gene. The V gene's germline CDR1 is SGHRS and CDR2 YFSETQ. V lost 0 bases to trimming and J lost 2 bases, with 8 bases between them. CDR3 length equals 14 residues.

In regard to this clone: The read ends 3 residues before the CDR3 terminus; that terminus is restored from the germline J gene. The chain joins TRBV2 to TRBJ2-1; 9 positions agree with TRBD2. CDR3 length equals 16 residues. Germline loops: CDR1 SNHLY, CDR2 FYNNEI. V dropped 2 bases and J dropped 1; count of bases not matched to a gene: 3. CDR3 residues: CASSENAGGSYNEQFF. Incomplete CDR3 DNA: TGTGCCAGCAGTGAAAATGCGGGAGGGTCCTACAATGAG.

Of note for this clone: From the germline J gene comes the end of the CDR3, since the read stops 3 residues before it. This sequence joins TRBV2 and TRBJ2-7; 7 bases agree with TRBD1. This CDR3 has 14 residues. From germline, CDR1 is SNHLY and CDR2 FYNNEI. With 6 bases clipped from V and 3 bases from J, the junction kept 8 bases outside the gene matches. The DNA read from the CDR3 is TGTGCCAGCAGGGATACCGGGACAGTCTACGAG. The encoded protein is CASRDTGTVYE. The full CDR3 sequence reads CASRDTGTVYEQYF.

This clone occurred many times. The read falls 3 residues short of the CDR3 end, and the missing part is taken from the germline J gene. The chain links TRBV6-1 to TRBJ2-3; D is possibly TRBD1 (5 bases). V was clipped by 2 bases and J by 6 bases, with 12 bases between them. CDR3 length equals 14 residues. Germline V gene sequence: CDR1 MNHNS, CDR2 SASEGT. The sequenced part of the CDR3 DNA is TGTGCCAGCAGTGAATTGGCAAGGGGTGATACG. Amino acid sequence: CASSELARGDT. Given in full, the CDR3 is CASSELARGDTQYF.

On this clone: Read sequence stops 3 residues before the CDR3 end, and the germline J gene provides the missing end. The rearrangement links TRBV5-1 to TRBJ1-1, with TRBD1 identical over 12 bases. Germline trimming cut 0 bases from V and 4 bases from J; bases unmatched to any gene: 10. This CDR3 spans 18 amino acids. Germline V gene sequence: CDR1 SGHRS, CDR2 YFSETQ. CDR3 residues: CASSLGAGTGGNPTEAFF. The part of the CDR3 DNA that was read is TGCGCCAGCAGCTTGGGGGCCGGGACAGGGGGCAACCCCACTGAA.

CDR3 protein: CASSQVAGGPYEQYF. The part of the CDR3 DNA that was read is TGTGCCAGCAGCCAAGTAGCGGGAGGGCCCTACGAG. V and J are TRBV14 and TRBJ2-7; 11 nucleotides line up with TRBD2. The sequence runs out 3 residues before the end of the CDR3; the remainder is reconstructed from the germline J gene. V was pared by 1 base and J by 2 bases, with 1 base of the junction left unmatched. This CDR3 has 15 amino acids. CDR1 and CDR2 (germline): SGHDN, FVKESK. Full variable domain (missing parts from reference TRBV14 and TRBJ2-7): EAGVTQFPSHSVIEKGQTVTLRCDPISGHDNLYWYRRVMGKEIKFLLHFVKESKQDESGMPNNRFLAERTGGTYSTLKVQPAELEDSGVYFCASSQVAGGPYEQYFGPGTRLTVT.

The table lists this clone with many counts. The CDR3 is cut off 3 residues early in the read; its end comes from the germline J gene. The chain carries TRBV28 and TRBJ2-1; 9 bases agree with TRBD2. The CDR3 spans 13 residues. Looked up from germline, CDR1 is MDHEN and CDR2 is SYDVKM. Losses at the gene ends were 8 bases for V and 9 bases for J; bases not matched to a gene: 8. The CDR3 DNA, read in part, is TGTGCCAGCCGCGCGGGAGGGCCTCTTGAG. Protein product: CASRAGGPLE. The full CDR3 sequence reads CASRAGGPLEQFF.

This clone appeared many times. The sequence runs out 3 residues before the end of the CDR3; the remainder is reconstructed from the germline J gene. The chain employs TRBV19 and TRBJ2-7, with 13 bases matching TRBD2. CDR1 is LNHDA and CDR2 is SQIVND in the germline V gene (reference sequence). This CDR3 contains 16 residues. Germline trimming cut 1 base from V and 6 bases from J; bases unmatched to any gene: 6. Incomplete CDR3 DNA: TGTGCCAGTAGTATAGGATCGAGACTAGCGGGAGGCGAG. It codes for CASSIGSRLAGGE. The whole CDR3 is CASSIGSRLAGGEQYF.

This clone was seen at least ten times. Sequencing ends 3 residues short of the CDR3 end; the germline J gene provides the rest. The chain employs TRBV5-1 and TRBJ1-1; D gene uncertain. CDR3 size: 15 residues. Per the germline V gene, CDR1 is SGHRS and CDR2 is YFSETQ. V lost 2 bases, J lost 0 bases, and 11 bases lay in between. CDR3 region: CASSLRLGLNTEAFF. CDR3 bases read: TGCGCCAGCAGCTTACGACTAGGGCTGAACACTGAA.

This clone has ten or more counts. The read comes to an end 3 residues before the CDR3 does, leaving the germline J gene to fill in the end. The chain employs TRBV2 and TRBJ2-3; TRBD2 matches 11 bases. The CDR3 is made up of 17 amino acids. Germline assignment: CDR1 SNHLY and CDR2 FYNNEI. V shed 6 bases and J 2 bases; nucleotides not matched to a gene: 10. The CDR3 reads CASRSSGLADYTDTQYF. The sequenced part of the CDR3 DNA is TGTGCCAGCAGATCCTCGGGACTAGCGGACTACACAGATACG.

This clone was seen a handful of times. The read falls 3 residues short of the CDR3 end, and the missing part is taken from the germline J gene. The J gene is TRBJ1-2, the V gene TRBV20-1; no clear D gene. CDR3 size: 11 residues. V lost 3 bases and J lost 3, with 5 bases in between. Germline CDR1 is DFQATT and CDR2 is SNEGSKA (reference sequence). The sequenced CDR3 bases are TGCAGTGCTAGTCCGGACTATGGC. It codes for CSASPDYG. The entire CDR3 protein reads CSASPDYGYTF.

With regard to this clone: The CDR3 end falls 3 residues outside the read, so it is completed with the germline J gene. The chain combines TRBV19 with TRBJ1-5; a possible D gene is TRBD1 (5 bases). The CDR3 covers 16 residues. Trimming stripped 3 bases from V and 2 bases from J, with 14 bases between. Germline V gene data show CDR1 as LNHDA and CDR2 as SQIVND (reference sequence). The CDR3 bases that were read are TGTGCCAGTAGTATGGGGAGGGGCGCGGGCAATCAGCCC. Protein sequence: CASSMGRGAGNQP. The whole CDR3 sequence reads CASSMGRGAGNQPQHF.

In the case of this clone: The read terminates 3 residues ahead of where the CDR3 ends, so the germline J gene completes it. The V call is TRBV5-1, the J call TRBJ2-7; no reliable D call. The CDR3 is 13 amino acids. CDR1 SGHRS and CDR2 YFSETQ come from the germline V gene. Trimming cost V 1 base and J 2 bases, with 7 bases left between them. Incomplete CDR3 DNA: TGCGCCAGCAGCTTGCCCGGTGCCTACGAG. Amino acid sequence: CASSLPGAYE. The complete CDR3 protein is CASSLPGAYEQYF.

Notes on this clone: The read stops 3 residues short of the end of the CDR3; the missing end is completed from the germline J gene. The chain is built from TRBV2 and TRBJ2-3; 7 bases align to TRBD2. Germline CDR1 is SNHLY and CDR2 is FYNNEI. J lost 3 bases, V lost 4 bases, and 4 bases had no gene match. The CDR3 has 14 residues. This CDR3 reads CASSATSSTDTQYF. The sequenced part of the CDR3 DNA is TGTGCCAGCAGTGCGACTAGCTCAACAGATACG.

This clone has only a few counts. The read gets to within 3 residues of the CDR3 end, and the germline J gene fills in the rest. The V gene is TRBV6-4, the J gene TRBJ2-3, with D possibly being TRBD1 (6 bases). Germline assignment: CDR1 MRHNA and CDR2 SNTAGT. Trimming took 0 bases from V and 2 from J, leaving 9 bases between them. The CDR3 loop spans 15 amino acids. Incomplete CDR3 DNA: TGTGCCAGCAGTGACTCGGGACACTCCACAGATACG. Encoded protein: CASSDSGHSTDT. The whole CDR3 reads CASSDSGHSTDTQYF.